A single sample is the source of the 2 T cell receptor beta chains below, sequenced in a study of shared clonotypes between healthy human individuals. The protocol was immunoSEQ multiplex PCR, while the TCRdb copy is restricted to in-frame clones and leaves out a portion. The repertoire holds roughly 2,500,000 clones, with over 85% as singletons. Input material: naive CD4+ T cells from PBMCs. Stated subset: CD45RA+ positively selected. The receptor set was obtained from a man aged 18 to 29 in good health. Some clones in this sample may be carry-over from other donors' samples.

The genes are TRBV4-1 and TRBJ1-1; D remains ambiguous. CDR3 length: 16 residues. Germline CDR1 reads MGHRA; CDR2 reads YSYEKL. V was clipped by 6 bases and J by 3 bases, with 20 bases between them. This chain's CDR3 is CASRTRSPHWDTEAFF. For the CDR3, the DNA is TGCGCCAGCAGGACCAGGAGCCCCCATTGGGACACTGAAGCTTTCTTT.

The rearrangement links TRBV7-2 to TRBJ2-5, with D possibly being TRBD1 (5 bases). This CDR3 region has 14 residues. The V gene lost 5 bases and the J gene lost 4 bases, with 14 bases spanning the gap. Germline CDR1 SGHTA, CDR2 FQGNSA. For the CDR3, the DNA is TGTGCCAGCAGCCAATTCAGGGTCGGAGAGACCCAGTACTTC. Translation gives CASSQFRVGETQYF.